The clone carrying this TCR beta chain has a count of ten or more. The antigen remains unidentified. Germline V lookup: CDR1 SGHTA, CDR2 FQGNSA. The V gene lost 5 bases and the J gene lost 6 bases, with 14 bases spanning the gap. This CDR3 region has 13 residues. In TCRdb, the reads were re-called with MiXCR into one record per CDR3 protein. The sample consists of some 300,000 distinct CDR3 sequences, around 13% of them appearing once. This specimen belongs to a study of T cell repertoires in cytomegalovirus infection. Study-wide context: Based on public TCR beta signatures, there were indications of CMV infection and of a matching HLA type.

General study findings and limits: Based on cumulative public TCR beta family frequency, carriers of CMV plus the relevant HLA were identified. In two of eight donors, the top clonotype was HLA-C-restricted CMV-specific.

The source is a human donor in good health (CMV status not recorded). Some clones in this sample may be carry-over from other donors' samples. Sequencing was carried out using PBMCs. This chain uses TRBV7-2 with TRBJ2-7; D may be TRBD2 (5 bases). The CDR3 region is CASSPQAGGEQYF. The CDR3 coding sequence is TGTGCCAGCAGCCCCCAGGCGGGTGGCGAGCAGTACTTC.